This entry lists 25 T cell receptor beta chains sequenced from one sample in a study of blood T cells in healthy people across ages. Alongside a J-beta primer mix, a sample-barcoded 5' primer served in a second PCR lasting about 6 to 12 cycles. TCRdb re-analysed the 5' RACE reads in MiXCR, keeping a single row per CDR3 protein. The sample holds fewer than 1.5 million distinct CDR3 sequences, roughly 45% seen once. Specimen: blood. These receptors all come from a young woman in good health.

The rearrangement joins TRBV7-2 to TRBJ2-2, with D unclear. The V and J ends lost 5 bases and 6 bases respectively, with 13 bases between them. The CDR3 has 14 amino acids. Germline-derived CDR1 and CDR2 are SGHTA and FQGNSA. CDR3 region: CASSPRRPPGELFF. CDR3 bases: TGTGCCAGCAGCCCGAGAAGGCCCCCCGGGGAGCTGTTTTTT.

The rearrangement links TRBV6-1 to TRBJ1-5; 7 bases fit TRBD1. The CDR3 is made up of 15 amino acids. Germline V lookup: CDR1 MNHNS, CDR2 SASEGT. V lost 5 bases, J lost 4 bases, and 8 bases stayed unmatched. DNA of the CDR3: TGTGCCAGCAGTCCGGGACAGTTGCCAAATCAGCCCCAGCATTTT. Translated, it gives CASSPGQLPNQPQHF.

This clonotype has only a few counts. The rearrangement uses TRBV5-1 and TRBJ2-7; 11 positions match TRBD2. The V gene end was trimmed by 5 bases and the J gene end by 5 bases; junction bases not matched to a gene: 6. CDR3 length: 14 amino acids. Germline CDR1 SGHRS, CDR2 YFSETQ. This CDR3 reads CASSSGLAADEQYF. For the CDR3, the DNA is TGCGCCAGCAGTTCGGGACTAGCGGCGGACGAGCAGTACTTC.

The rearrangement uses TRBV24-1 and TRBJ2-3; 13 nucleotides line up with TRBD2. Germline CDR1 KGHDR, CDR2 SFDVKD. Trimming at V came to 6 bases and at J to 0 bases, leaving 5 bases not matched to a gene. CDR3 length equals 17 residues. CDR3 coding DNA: TGTGCCACCAGTCCGGGACTAGCGGGACCGAGCACAGATACGCAGTATTTT. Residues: CATSPGLAGPSTDTQYF.

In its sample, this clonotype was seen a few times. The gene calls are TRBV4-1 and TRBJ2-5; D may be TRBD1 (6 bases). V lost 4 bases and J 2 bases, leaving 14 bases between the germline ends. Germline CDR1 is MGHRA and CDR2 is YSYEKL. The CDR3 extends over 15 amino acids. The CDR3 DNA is TGCGCCAGCAGCCCGGGTTGGGGGCGGCAAGAGACCCAGTACTTC. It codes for CASSPGWGRQETQYF.

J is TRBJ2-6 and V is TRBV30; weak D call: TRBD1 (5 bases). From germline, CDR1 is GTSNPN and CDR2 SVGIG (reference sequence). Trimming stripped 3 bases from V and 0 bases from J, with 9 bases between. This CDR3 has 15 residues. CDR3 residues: CAWRGQGSGANVLTF. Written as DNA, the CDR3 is TGTGCCTGGAGGGGTCAGGGCTCTGGGGCCAACGTCCTGACTTTC.

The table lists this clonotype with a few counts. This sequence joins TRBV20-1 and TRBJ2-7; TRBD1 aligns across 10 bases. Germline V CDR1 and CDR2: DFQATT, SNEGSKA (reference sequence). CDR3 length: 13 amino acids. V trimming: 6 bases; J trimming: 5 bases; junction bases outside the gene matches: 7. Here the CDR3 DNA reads TGCAGTGCCCCGGACAGGGGGGCCGACGAGCAGTACTTC. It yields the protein CSAPDRGADEQYF.

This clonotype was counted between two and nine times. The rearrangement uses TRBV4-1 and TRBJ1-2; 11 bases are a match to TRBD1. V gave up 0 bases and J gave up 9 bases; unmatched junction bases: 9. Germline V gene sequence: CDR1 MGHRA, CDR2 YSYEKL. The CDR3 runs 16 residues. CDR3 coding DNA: TGCGCCAGCAGCCAAGAAAACCGGGACAGGGGGTTTAGCTACACCTTC. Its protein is CASSQENRDRGFSYTF.

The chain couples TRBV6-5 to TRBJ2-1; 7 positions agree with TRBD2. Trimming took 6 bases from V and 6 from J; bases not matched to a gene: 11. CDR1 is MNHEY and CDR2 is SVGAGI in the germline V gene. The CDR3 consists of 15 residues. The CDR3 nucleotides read TGTGCCAGCAGACAACTAGCGACAACCACCAATGAGCAGTTCTTC. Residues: CASRQLATTTNEQFF.

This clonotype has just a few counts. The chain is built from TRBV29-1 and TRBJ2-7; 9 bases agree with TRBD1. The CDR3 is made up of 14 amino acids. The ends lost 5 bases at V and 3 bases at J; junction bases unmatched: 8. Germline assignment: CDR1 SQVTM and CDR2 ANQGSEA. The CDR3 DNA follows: TGCAGCGTTTCACAGGGGGCAAGAATCTACGAGCAGTACTTC. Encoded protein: CSVSQGARIYEQYF.

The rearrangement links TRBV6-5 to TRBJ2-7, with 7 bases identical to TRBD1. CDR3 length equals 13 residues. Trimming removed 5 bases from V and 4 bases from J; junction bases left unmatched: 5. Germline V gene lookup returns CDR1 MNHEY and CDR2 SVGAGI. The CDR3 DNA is TGTGCCAGCAGTAAGGGGGCCTCTTACGAGCAGTACTTC. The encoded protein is CASSKGASYEQYF.

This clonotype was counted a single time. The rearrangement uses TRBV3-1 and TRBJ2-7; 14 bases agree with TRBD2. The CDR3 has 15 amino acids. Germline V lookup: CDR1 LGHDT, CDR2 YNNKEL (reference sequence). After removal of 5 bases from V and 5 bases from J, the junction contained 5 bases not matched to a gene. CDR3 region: CASSGRLAGGNEQYF. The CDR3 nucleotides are TGTGCCAGCAGCGGGCGACTAGCGGGAGGGAACGAGCAGTACTTC.

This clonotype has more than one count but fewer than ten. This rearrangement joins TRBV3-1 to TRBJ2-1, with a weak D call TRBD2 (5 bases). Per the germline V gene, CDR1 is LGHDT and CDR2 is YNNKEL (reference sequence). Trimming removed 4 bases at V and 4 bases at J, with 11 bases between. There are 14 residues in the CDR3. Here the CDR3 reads CASSRSGLYNEQFF. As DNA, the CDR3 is TGTGCCAGCAGCCGCAGCGGCCTATACAATGAGCAGTTCTTC.

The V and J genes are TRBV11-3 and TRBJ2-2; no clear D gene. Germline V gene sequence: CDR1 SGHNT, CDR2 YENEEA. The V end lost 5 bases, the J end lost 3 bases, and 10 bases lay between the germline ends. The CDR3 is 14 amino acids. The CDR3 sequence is CASSENTDTGELFF. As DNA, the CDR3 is TGTGCCAGCAGCGAGAACACGGACACCGGGGAGCTGTTTTTT.

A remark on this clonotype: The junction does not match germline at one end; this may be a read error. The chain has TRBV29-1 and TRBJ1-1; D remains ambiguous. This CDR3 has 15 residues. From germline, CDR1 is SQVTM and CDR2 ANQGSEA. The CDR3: CSVDSKVMMNTETFF. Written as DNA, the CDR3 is TGCAGCGTTGACAGCAAAGTTATGATGAACACTGAAACTTTCTTT.

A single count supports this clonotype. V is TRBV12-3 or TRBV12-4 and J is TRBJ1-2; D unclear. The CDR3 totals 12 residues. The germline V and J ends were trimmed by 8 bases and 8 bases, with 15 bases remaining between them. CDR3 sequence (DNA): TGTGCCAGCGCTTTAGGAATAGTAGGCTACACCTTC. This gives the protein CASALGIVGYTF.

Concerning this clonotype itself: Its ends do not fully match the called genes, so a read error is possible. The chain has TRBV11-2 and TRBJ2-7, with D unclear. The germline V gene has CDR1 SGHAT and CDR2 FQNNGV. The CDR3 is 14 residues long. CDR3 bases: TGTGCCGGCAGTCCAGGACCAATGATCTACGAGCAGTACTTC. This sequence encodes CAGSPGPMIYEQYF. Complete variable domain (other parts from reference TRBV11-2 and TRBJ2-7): EAGVAQSPRYKIIEKRQSVAFWCNPISGHATLYWYQQILGQGPKLLIQFQNNGVVDDSQLPKDRFSAERLKGVDSTLKIQPAKLEDSAVYLCAGSPGPMIYEQYFGPGTRLTVT.

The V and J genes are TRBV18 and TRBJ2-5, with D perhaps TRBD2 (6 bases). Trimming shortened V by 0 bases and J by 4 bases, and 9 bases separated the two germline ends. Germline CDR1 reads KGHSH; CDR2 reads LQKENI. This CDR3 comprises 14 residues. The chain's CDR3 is CASSPPTRVETQYF. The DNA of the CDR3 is TGTGCCAGCTCACCACCGACTAGAGTAGAGACCCAGTACTTC.

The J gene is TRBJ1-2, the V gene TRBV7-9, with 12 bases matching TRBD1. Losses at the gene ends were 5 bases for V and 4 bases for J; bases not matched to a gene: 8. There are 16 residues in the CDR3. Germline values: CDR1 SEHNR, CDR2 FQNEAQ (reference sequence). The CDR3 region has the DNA TGTGCCAGCAGCCCCGGGGACAGGGGGCGCAGCTATGGCTACACCTTC. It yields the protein CASSPGDRGRSYGYTF.

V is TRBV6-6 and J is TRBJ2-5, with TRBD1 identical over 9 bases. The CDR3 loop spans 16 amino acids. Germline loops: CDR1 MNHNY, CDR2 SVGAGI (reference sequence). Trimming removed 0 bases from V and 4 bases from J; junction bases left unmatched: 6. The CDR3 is CASSYSWDRATETQYF. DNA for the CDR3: TGTGCCAGCAGTTACTCGTGGGACAGGGCTACAGAGACCCAGTACTTC.

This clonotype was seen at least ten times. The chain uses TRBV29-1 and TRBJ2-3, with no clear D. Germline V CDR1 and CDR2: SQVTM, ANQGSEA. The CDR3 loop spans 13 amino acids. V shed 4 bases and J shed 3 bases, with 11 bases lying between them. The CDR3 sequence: CSVVAPSTDTQYF. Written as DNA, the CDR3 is TGCAGCGTTGTGGCTCCGTCGACAGATACGCAGTATTTT.

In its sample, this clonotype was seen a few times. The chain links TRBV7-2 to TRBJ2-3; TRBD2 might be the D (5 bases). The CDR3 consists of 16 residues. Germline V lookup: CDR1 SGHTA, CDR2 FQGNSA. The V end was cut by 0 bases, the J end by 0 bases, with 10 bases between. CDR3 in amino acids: CASSLAKIASTDTQYF. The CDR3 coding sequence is TGTGCCAGCAGCTTAGCGAAAATAGCGAGCACAGATACGCAGTATTTT.

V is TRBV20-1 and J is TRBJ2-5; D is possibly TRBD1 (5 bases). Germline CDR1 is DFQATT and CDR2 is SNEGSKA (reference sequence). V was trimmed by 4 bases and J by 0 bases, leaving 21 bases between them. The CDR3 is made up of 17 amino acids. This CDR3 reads CSAIITARGVNQETQYF. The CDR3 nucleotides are TGCAGTGCTATTATAACCGCAAGGGGTGTTAACCAAGAGACCCAGTACTTC.

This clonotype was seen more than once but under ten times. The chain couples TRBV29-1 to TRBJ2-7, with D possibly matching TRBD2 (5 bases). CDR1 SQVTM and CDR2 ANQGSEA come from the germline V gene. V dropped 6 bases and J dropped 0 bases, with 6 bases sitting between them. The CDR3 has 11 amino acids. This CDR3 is CSVDYSYEQYF. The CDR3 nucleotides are TGCAGCGTAGACTACTCCTACGAGCAGTACTTC.

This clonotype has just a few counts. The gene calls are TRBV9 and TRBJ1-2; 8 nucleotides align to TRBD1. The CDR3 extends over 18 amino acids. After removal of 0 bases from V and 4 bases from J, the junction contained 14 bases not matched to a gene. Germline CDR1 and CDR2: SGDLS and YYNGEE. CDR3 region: CASSVAVTGAGVTYGYTF. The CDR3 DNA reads TGTGCCAGCAGCGTAGCGGTGACAGGGGCCGGGGTGACCTATGGCTACACCTTC.